This TCR beta chain was sequenced during a study of cytomegalovirus exposure and HLA in healthy donors. Trimming cost V 0 bases and J 7 bases; bases outside gene matches: 4. This CDR3 region has 15 residues. Germline lookup yields CDR1 MNHEY and CDR2 SVGAGI. Both 60 Vbeta primers and 13 Jbeta primers went into the PCR. Libraries were prepared by immunoSEQ multiplex PCR; TCRdb keeps only in-frame clonotypes and omits some of them. The sample contains about 130,000 clones, roughly 82% of which appear only once. This receptor was taken from a woman between 35 and 50 years old in good health and CMV-seropositive. The chain couples TRBV6-5 to TRBJ1-4; TRBD1 aligns across 8 bases. Material: PBMCs. The CDR3 nucleotides are TGTGCCAGCAGTTACTCGCCGGACAGGGCTGAAAAACTGTTTTTT. Its protein product is CASSYSPDRAEKLFF.